The 27 T cell receptor beta chains below were found in one sample sequenced in a study of tumor and adjacent non-tumor tissue in lung cancer (dated by TCRdb to 2017 to 2018). The library was built by means of multiplex PCR. The sequencing machine was an Illumina HiSeq 2500. TCRbeta libraries were built by three rounds of nested PCR using primers (Table S4), following protocols modified from ARM-PCR. TCRdb handled the public reads itself, with Q25 trimming in fastp and clone calling in MiXCR, and kept productive beta chains. Duplicate CDR3 protein sequences are folded into a single record with the most common DNA and genes. The sample table contains approximately 120,000 distinct CDR3 sequences; only one count was recorded for around 57% of them. Clones ranked in the top ten supply 15% to 20% of the sample. Bulk unsorted tissue served as the source for RNA extraction, and RNA quality was assessed using a NanoDrop ND-1000 and an Agilent 2100. For the normal lung samples, distant non-tumor tissue was collected more than 3 cm away from the tumor edge.

Sequences were obtained from distant non-tumor lung tissue. These receptors were obtained from a man in his 60s with non-small cell lung cancer.

This clonotype was observed at least ten times. The rearrangement uses TRBV12-3 or TRBV12-4 and TRBJ1-5, with TRBD1 identical over 7 bases. The junction had 9 bases not matched to a gene; V was cut back by 1 base and J by 6 bases. The CDR3 spans 16 residues. The CDR3 coding sequence is TGTGCCAGCAGTTTAGGGCAGGGGGGAAGAGGTCAGCCCCAGCATTTT. The encoded protein is CASSLGQGGRGQPQHF.

This clonotype was picked up one time. This may stem from a read error, because a much larger clone lies one nucleotide away. The rearrangement joins TRBV30 to TRBJ1-5; D is perhaps TRBD1 (6 bases). Trimming removed 4 bases from V and 3 bases from J, with 19 bases in between. Germline V CDR1 and CDR2: GTSNPN, SVGIG (reference sequence). This CDR3 spans 16 amino acids. In DNA, the CDR3 is TGTGCCTGGACTCCTCCTGGGGGCTATACCAATCAGCCCCAGCATTTT. It codes for CAWTPPGGYTNQPQHF.

Note on this clonotype: One junction end disagrees with the germline gene, perhaps due to a read error. The rearrangement joins TRBV6-1 to TRBJ1-2, with TRBD1 identical over 7 bases. This CDR3 spans 13 amino acids. Germline CDR1 MNHNS, CDR2 SASEGT. Here the CDR3 DNA reads TGTGCCAACAGTCCTGGGACAGACTATGGCTACACCTTC. Translated: CANSPGTDYGYTF.

The rearrangement links TRBV7-9 to TRBJ2-4; 7 bases are a match to TRBD1. With 5 bases clipped from V and 2 bases from J, the junction kept 12 bases outside the gene matches. Germline assignment: CDR1 SEHNR and CDR2 FQNEAQ (reference sequence). This CDR3 has 17 residues. As DNA, the CDR3 is TGTGCCAGCAGCCCTCGGACAGGAGTAATAACCAAAAACATTCAGTACTTC. Its protein is CASSPRTGVITKNIQYF.

This clonotype occurred once. The CDR3 end shows no conserved phenylalanine or tryptophan, and so a read error is likely. The rearrangement joins TRBV4-1 to TRBJ1-1; D gene unclear. The CDR3 length is 12 residues. The V and J ends lost 3 bases and 8 bases respectively, with 10 bases between them. Germline V gene lookup returns CDR1 MGHRA and CDR2 YSYEKL. The CDR3 bases are TGCGCCAGCAGCCAGCTGAAAGGGGAAGCTTTCTCT. This gives the protein CASSQLKGEAFS.

On this clonotype: Since the CDR3 does not end with the conserved phenylalanine or tryptophan, this likely comes from a read error. This chain joins TRBV7-9 and TRBJ2-7, with TRBD1 as a possible D gene (5 bases). The ends were cut back, 4 bases at V and 3 bases at J, with 16 bases in the middle. The CDR3 runs 15 residues. Germline V gene sequence: CDR1 SEHNR, CDR2 FQNEAQ (reference sequence). CDR3 nucleotides: TGTGCCAGCAGCTCCGGGTCCCAGGGTGGCTACGAGCAGTACTAC. Translation gives CASSSGSQGGYEQYY.

On this clonotype: This may arise from a read error, as a much more abundant clone is one base away. V and J are TRBV28 and TRBJ2-2, with TRBD2 as a possible D gene (6 bases). Deletions cut 6 bases from V and 4 bases from J, with 15 bases between. This CDR3 has 15 residues. CDR1 MDHEN and CDR2 SYDVKM come from the germline V gene. The CDR3 DNA follows: TGTGCCAGCAGCCCGACTAGGCCATCCACCGGGGAGCTGTTTTTT. Protein: CASSPTRPSTGELFF.

On this clonotype: The junction differs from germline at one of its ends, possibly a read error. This chain joins TRBV6-5 and TRBJ2-1, with D possibly being TRBD1 (5 bases). The CDR3 covers 17 residues. Germline V CDR1 and CDR2: MNHEY, SVGAGI. The CDR3 loop reads CASSYSKGPSSYNGQFF. For the CDR3, the DNA is TGTGCCAGCAGTTACTCGAAGGGGCCGAGCTCCTACAATGGGCAGTTCTTC.

The genes are TRBV5-1 and TRBJ2-2; D not certain. V was cut by 4 bases and J by 1 base, with 8 bases left in between. Germline V CDR1 and CDR2: SGHRS, YFSETQ. This CDR3 is built from 14 residues. Here the CDR3 reads CASSPALNTGELFF. CDR3 bases: TGCGCCAGCAGCCCGGCACTGAACACCGGGGAGCTGTTTTTT.

This clonotype was recorded at least ten times. The chain employs TRBV6-5 and TRBJ2-7, with D tentatively TRBD2 (6 bases). V was shortened by 3 bases and J by 0 bases, with 12 bases between the two germline ends. Germline CDR1 reads MNHEY; CDR2 reads SVGAGI. This CDR3 comprises 15 residues. The DNA of the CDR3 is TGTGCCAGCAGTTATCTGGCGGGGAGCTCCTACGAGCAGTACTTC. Amino acid sequence: CASSYLAGSSYEQYF.

Comments on this clonotype: Germline is not matched at one junction end, which may reflect a read error. The chain couples TRBV11-2 to TRBJ2-1; tentatively, D is TRBD2 (5 bases). The CDR3 runs 16 residues. Germline CDR1 SGHAT, CDR2 FQNNGV. CDR3 sequence: CVSSPSTGSSYNEQFF. CDR3 DNA sequence: TGTGTCAGCAGCCCAAGTACGGGAAGCTCCTACAATGAGCAGTTCTTC.

This clonotype was observed many times. The chain employs TRBV28 and TRBJ2-7; 7 bases line up with TRBD1. This CDR3 spans 15 amino acids. The ends lost 1 base at V and 1 base at J; junction bases unmatched: 4. CDR1 and CDR2 from the germline V gene are MDHEN and SYDVKM. The CDR3: CASSLYRGRSYEQYF. DNA for the CDR3: TGTGCCAGCAGTTTATACAGGGGAAGGTCCTACGAGCAGTACTTC.

For this clonotype: Since the CDR3 does not end with the conserved phenylalanine or tryptophan, this likely comes from a read error. J is TRBJ1-1 and V is TRBV11-1; D is ambiguous. Germline V gene sequence: CDR1 SGHAT, CDR2 FQDESV (reference sequence). The CDR3 covers 14 residues. The CDR3 DNA follows: TGTATCAGCAGCTTATCGGCGGGCGAGACTGAAGCTTTCTAT. Its protein is CISSLSAGETEAFY.

V and J are TRBV5-1 and TRBJ2-7; D is possibly TRBD2 (5 bases). This CDR3 spans 13 amino acids. V lost 3 bases, J lost 12 bases, and 19 bases lay in between. CDR1 SGHRS and CDR2 YFSETQ come from the germline V gene. The chain's CDR3 is CASSSDYSYERYF. The CDR3 DNA follows: TGCGCCAGCAGCTCTGACTACTCCTACGAGAGGTACTTC. Full variable domain (remainder filled in from reference TRBV5-1 and TRBJ2-7): KAGVTQTPRYLIKTRGQQVTLSCSPISGHRSVSWYQQTPGQGLQFLFEYFSETQRNKGNFPGRFSGRQFSNSRSEMNVSTLELGDSALYLCASSSDYSYERYFGPGTRLTVT.

The sample holds a few counts of this clonotype. A read error may explain this, as a much larger clone is one base away. The chain carries TRBV12-3 or TRBV12-4 and TRBJ2-1, with 12 positions matching TRBD2. The length of the CDR3 is 14 residues. The CDR3 region is CVSNLAGGRNEQFF. CDR3 sequence (DNA): TGTGTCAGCAACCTAGCGGGAGGGCGCAATGAGCAGTTCTTC.

The chain is built from TRBV12-3 or TRBV12-4 and TRBJ1-1; 9 nucleotides align to TRBD1. V shed 7 bases, J shed 10 bases, and the junction held 19 bases outside the gene matches. This CDR3 contains 16 residues. In DNA, the CDR3 is TGTGCCAGCAATCCGGGGGACAGGGTATCATTCGCTGGAGCTTTCTTT. Translating it yields CASNPGDRVSFAGAFF.

This clonotype appeared many times. The chain has TRBV4-1 and TRBJ2-5; TRBD2 agrees at 8 bases. The CDR3 is 15 residues long. J was trimmed by 5 bases and V by 4 bases; bases with no gene match: 9. Germline CDR1 reads MGHRA; CDR2 reads YSYEKL. CDR3 in amino acids: CASSPHGRGTETQYF. The CDR3 region has the DNA TGCGCCAGCAGCCCCCACGGGAGGGGAACGGAGACCCAGTACTTC.

A word on this clonotype: Since the CDR3 does not end with the conserved phenylalanine or tryptophan, this likely comes from a read error. The genes are TRBV4-1 and TRBJ1-6; tentative D call: TRBD1 (5 bases). The CDR3 totals 15 residues. Germline CDR1 MGHRA, CDR2 YSYEKL. V dropped 4 bases and J dropped 12 bases, with 19 bases sitting between them. This CDR3 reads CASSPSGGLGRPLHY. CDR3 bases: TGCGCCAGCAGCCCCTCGGGGGGTCTTGGTAGACCCCTCCACTAT.

This clonotype was observed many times. The V and J genes are TRBV6-2 or TRBV6-3 and TRBJ2-1, with a tentative D call TRBD1 (5 bases). Germline values: CDR1 MNHEY, CDR2 SVGEGT. The ends were cut back, 2 bases at V and 4 bases at J, with 15 bases in the middle. The CDR3 consists of 16 residues. The CDR3 region has the DNA TGTGCCAGCAGTTACAGCAGGGTGACTTATTACAATGAGCAGTTCTTC. Protein sequence: CASSYSRVTYYNEQFF.

This chain joins TRBV12-3 or TRBV12-4 and TRBJ1-4; 10 bases align to TRBD1. V trimming: 6 bases; J trimming: 7 bases; junction bases outside the gene matches: 5. The CDR3 runs 14 residues. The CDR3 region has the DNA TGTGCCAGCAGGGGACAGGGGAGTGGTGAAAAACTGTTTTTT. As protein: CASRGQGSGEKLFF.

The sample holds a few counts of this clonotype. The V call is TRBV29-1, the J call TRBJ2-5, with D tentatively TRBD2 (5 bases). Trimming cost V 6 bases and J 14 bases, with 22 bases left between them. CDR1 SQVTM and CDR2 ANQGSEA come from the germline V gene. CDR3 length: 12 amino acids. DNA of the CDR3: TGCAGCGTACAAGGACTCCCGGCTTATACCTACTTC. Translated: CSVQGLPAYTYF.

This clonotype was detected only a few times. A much larger clone lies a single base off, so this may be a read error. The chain uses TRBV6-6 and TRBJ2-6; the D call may be TRBD1 or TRBD2 (5 bases each). Germline V CDR1 and CDR2: MNHNY, SVGAGI (reference sequence). The CDR3 covers 16 residues. The CDR3 region is CGSSLLMGTGANVLTF. Here the CDR3 DNA reads TGTGGCAGCAGCCTACTCATGGGGACGGGGGCCAACGTCCTGACTTTC.

In the case of this clonotype: A much more abundant neighbour one base away suggests this may be a read error. This chain uses TRBV13 with TRBJ2-3, with 7 bases fitting TRBD2. This CDR3 has 18 amino acids. Looked up from germline, CDR1 is PRHDT and CDR2 is FYEKMQ (reference sequence). Trimming took 5 bases from V and 1 from J; bases not matched to a gene: 15. The CDR3 DNA reads as TGTGCCAGCAGCCTTTTTTGGGACTACCGAGGGGGCACAGATACGCAGTATTTT. Translated, it gives CASSLFWDYRGGTDTQYF. The variable domain in full, with the rest retrieved from reference TRBV13 and TRBJ2-3, is AAGVIQSPRHLIKEKRETATLKCYPIPRHDTVYWYQQGPGQDPQFLISFYEKMQSDKGSIPDRFSAQQFSDYHSELNMSSLELGDSALYFCASSLFWDYRGGTDTQYFGPGTRLTVL.

This clonotype has only one observation. The chain is built from TRBV6-2 or TRBV6-3 and TRBJ2-1, with D tentatively TRBD2 (5 bases). The CDR3 sequence is 16 residues long. Germline CDR1 MNHEY, CDR2 SVGEGT. Trimming shortened V by 7 bases and J by 6 bases, and 22 bases separated the two germline ends. CDR3 protein: CASNNPSGLGFNEQFF. The CDR3 DNA sequence: TGTGCCAGCAATAACCCCTCCGGACTCGGCTTCAATGAGCAGTTCTTC.

V gene TRBV6-2 or TRBV6-3 combines with J gene TRBJ2-3, with D perhaps matching TRBD1 (5 bases). The CDR3 runs to 17 residues. Germline assignment: CDR1 MNHEY and CDR2 SVGEGT. V was clipped by 2 bases and J by 7 bases, with 22 bases between them. The CDR3 loop reads CASSYPMTVGHQNTQYF. The DNA for the CDR3 is TGTGCCAGCAGTTACCCGATGACAGTAGGCCACCAGAATACGCAGTATTTT.

At least ten counts were recorded for this clonotype. V and J are TRBV10-3 and TRBJ1-2; no definite D call. Germline loops: CDR1 ENHRY, CDR2 SYGVKD. Trimming pared 0 bases from V and 2 bases from J, leaving 7 bases between. CDR3 length equals 14 residues. CDR3 DNA sequence: TGTGCCATCAGTGAGTCAGGGAGAAACTATGGCTACACCTTC. This codes for CAISESGRNYGYTF.

The chain couples TRBV6-4 to TRBJ2-1; unclear D gene. CDR3 length equals 16 residues. Trimming removed 3 bases at V and 8 bases at J, with 20 bases between. Germline assignment: CDR1 MRHNA and CDR2 SNTAGT. This chain's CDR3 is CASSEGINGRVDEQFF. The CDR3 DNA is TGTGCCAGCAGTGAAGGGATAAACGGGCGTGTCGATGAGCAGTTCTTC.